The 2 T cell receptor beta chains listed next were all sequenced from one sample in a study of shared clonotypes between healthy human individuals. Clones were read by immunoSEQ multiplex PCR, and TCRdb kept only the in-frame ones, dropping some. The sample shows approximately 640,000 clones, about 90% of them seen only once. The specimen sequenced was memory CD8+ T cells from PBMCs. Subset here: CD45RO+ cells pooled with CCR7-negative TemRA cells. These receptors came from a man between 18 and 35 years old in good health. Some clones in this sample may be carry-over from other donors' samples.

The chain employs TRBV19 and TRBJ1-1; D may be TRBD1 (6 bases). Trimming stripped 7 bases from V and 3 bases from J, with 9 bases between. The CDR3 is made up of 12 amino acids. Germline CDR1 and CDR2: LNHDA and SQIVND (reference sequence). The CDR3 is CASKRGDTEAFF. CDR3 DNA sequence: TGTGCCAGTAAGAGGGGGGACACTGAAGCTTTCTTT.

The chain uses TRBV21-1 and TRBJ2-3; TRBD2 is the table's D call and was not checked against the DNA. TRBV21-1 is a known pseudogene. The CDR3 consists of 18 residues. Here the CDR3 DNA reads TGTGCCAGCAGCACCAACCAACGGAGGGCCCATCACGCAGATACGCAGTATTTT. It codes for CASSTNQRRAHHADTQYF.